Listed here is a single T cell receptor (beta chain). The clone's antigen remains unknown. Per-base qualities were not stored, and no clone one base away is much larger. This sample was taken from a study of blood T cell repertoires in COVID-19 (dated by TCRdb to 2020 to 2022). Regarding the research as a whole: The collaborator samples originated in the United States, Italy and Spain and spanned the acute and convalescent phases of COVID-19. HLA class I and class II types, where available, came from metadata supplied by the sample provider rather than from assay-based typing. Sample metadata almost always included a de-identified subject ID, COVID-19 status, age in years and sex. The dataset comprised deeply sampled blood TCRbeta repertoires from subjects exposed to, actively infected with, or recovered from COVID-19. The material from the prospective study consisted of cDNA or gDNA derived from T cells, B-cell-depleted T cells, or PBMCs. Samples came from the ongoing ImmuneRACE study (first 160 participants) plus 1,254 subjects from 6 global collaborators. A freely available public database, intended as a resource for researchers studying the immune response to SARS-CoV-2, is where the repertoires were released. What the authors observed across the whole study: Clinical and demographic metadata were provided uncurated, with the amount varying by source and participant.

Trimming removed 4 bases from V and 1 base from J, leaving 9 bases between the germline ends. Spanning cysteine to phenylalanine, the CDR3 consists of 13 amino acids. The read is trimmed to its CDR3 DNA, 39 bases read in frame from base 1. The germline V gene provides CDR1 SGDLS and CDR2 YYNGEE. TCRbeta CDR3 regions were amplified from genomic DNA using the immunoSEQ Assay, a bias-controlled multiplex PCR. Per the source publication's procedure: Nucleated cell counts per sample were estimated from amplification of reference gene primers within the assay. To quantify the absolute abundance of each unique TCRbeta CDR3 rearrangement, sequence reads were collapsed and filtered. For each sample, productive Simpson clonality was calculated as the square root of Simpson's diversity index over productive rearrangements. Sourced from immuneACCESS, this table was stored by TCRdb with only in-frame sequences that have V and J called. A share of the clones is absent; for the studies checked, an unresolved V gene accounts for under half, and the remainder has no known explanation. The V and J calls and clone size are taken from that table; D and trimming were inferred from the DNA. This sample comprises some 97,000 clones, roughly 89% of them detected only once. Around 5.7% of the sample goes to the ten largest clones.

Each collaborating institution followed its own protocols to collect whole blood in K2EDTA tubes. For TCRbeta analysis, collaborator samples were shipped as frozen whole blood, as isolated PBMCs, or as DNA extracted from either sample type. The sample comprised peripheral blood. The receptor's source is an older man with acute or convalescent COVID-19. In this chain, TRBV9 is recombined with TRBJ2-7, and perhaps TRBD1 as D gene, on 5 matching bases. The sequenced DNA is TGTGCCAGCAGCCCTAGACAGTCCTACGAGCAGTACTTC. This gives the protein CASSPRQSYEQYF.